These 29 T cell receptor beta chains were all obtained from the same sample, sequenced in a study of blood T cell repertoires in COVID-19. Generated by immunoSEQ multiplex PCR, the TCRdb table keeps only in-frame clones and is missing some. Of roughly 220,000 clones detected, about 81% appear once; the ten largest clones hold roughly 8%. The sequencing sample was made of peripheral blood. The receptors derive from a woman of 80 years or more with COVID-19, enrolled during active disease.

This rearrangement joins TRBV5-1 to TRBJ1-1; 8 nucleotides agree with TRBD1. This CDR3 comprises 15 residues. Germline V gene sequence: CDR1 SGHRS, CDR2 YFSETQ. J gave up 1 base and V 4 bases, and 6 bases lay outside the gene matches. The CDR3 is CASSLTGDPNTEAFF. CDR3 nucleotides: TGCGCCAGCAGCCTGACAGGGGATCCGAACACTGAAGCTTTCTTT.

This chain connects TRBV19 to TRBJ2-3, with 7 bases matching TRBD2. J lost 0 bases, V lost 6 bases, and 9 bases had no gene match. The germline V gene has CDR1 LNHDA and CDR2 SQIVND (reference sequence). The CDR3 length is 16 residues. The DNA of the CDR3 is TGTGCCAGTAGCGGGGGGACTCCGAGGAGCACAGATACGCAGTATTTT. As protein: CASSGGTPRSTDTQYF.

The chain employs TRBV18 and TRBJ1-2; TRBD1 matches at 10 bases. Germline V gives CDR1 KGHSH, CDR2 LQKENI. The CDR3 extends over 13 amino acids. With 3 bases clipped from V and 9 bases from J, the junction kept 4 bases outside the gene matches. The CDR3 protein is CASSPGTGDRYTF. The CDR3 coding sequence is TGTGCCAGCTCACCCGGGACAGGGGATCGCTACACCTTC.

In this sample, this clone turned up once. The chain has TRBV4-1 and TRBJ1-1; tentative D call: TRBD1 (5 bases). V lost 0 bases and J 8 bases, leaving 10 bases between the germline ends. The V gene's germline CDR1 is MGHRA and CDR2 YSYEKL. The CDR3 totals 13 residues. CDR3 coding DNA: TGCGCCAGCAGCCAAGATAAGGGGAGGGAAGCTTTCTTT. It translates to CASSQDKGREAFF.

This rearrangement joins TRBV18 to TRBJ2-2, with D possibly TRBD1 on 5 matching bases. Germline loops: CDR1 KGHSH, CDR2 LQKENI. The CDR3 spans 14 residues. The germline V and J ends were trimmed by 2 bases and 6 bases, with 10 bases remaining between them. The CDR3: CASSPDSLSGELFF. As DNA, the CDR3 is TGTGCCAGCTCACCAGACAGCCTTTCCGGGGAGCTGTTTTTT.

The chain combines TRBV30 with TRBJ1-2; 7 bases fit TRBD1. Trimming at V came to 0 bases and at J to 5 bases, leaving 12 bases not matched to a gene. CDR3 size: 16 residues. Germline V CDR1 and CDR2: GTSNPN, SVGIG (reference sequence). CDR3 sequence (DNA): TGTGCCTGGAGTGTACTGGAGACAGGGCGTAATTATGGCTACACCTTC. Encoded protein: CAWSVLETGRNYGYTF.

In its sample, this clone was seen a few times. The chain carries TRBV7-9 and TRBJ1-2; D is uncertain. The germline CDR1 and CDR2 sequences are SEHNR and FQNEAQ (reference sequence). The CDR3 totals 14 residues. Trimming took 4 bases from V and 2 from J, leaving 11 bases between them. CDR3 residues: CASSSFTANYGYTF. The CDR3, as DNA: TGTGCCAGCAGCTCCTTTACTGCAAACTATGGCTACACCTTC.

This clone was detected only a few times. This chain uses TRBV7-2 with TRBJ2-7; TRBD2 is a possible D gene (5 bases). The CDR3 loop spans 16 amino acids. The V gene's germline CDR1 is SGHTA and CDR2 FQGNSA. Trimming pared 1 base from V and 5 bases from J, leaving 18 bases between. The CDR3 region is CASSLVKIGTRNEQYF. The CDR3 DNA reads as TGTGCCAGCAGCTTAGTGAAAATTGGAACTAGAAACGAGCAGTACTTC.

The gene calls are TRBV5-1 and TRBJ1-1, with a weak D call TRBD1 (6 bases). Germline V lookup: CDR1 SGHRS, CDR2 YFSETQ. This CDR3 region has 12 residues. Deletions cut 0 bases from V and 11 bases from J, with 11 bases between. This chain's CDR3 is CASSLEGGRAFF. In nucleotides, the CDR3 is TGCGCCAGCAGCTTGGAAGGGGGTAGGGCTTTCTTT.

The chain carries TRBV7-9 and TRBJ2-1; D uncertain. CDR1 is SEHNR and CDR2 is FQNEAQ in the germline V gene (reference sequence). This CDR3 spans 18 amino acids. V lost 5 bases to trimming and J lost 1 base, with 21 bases between them. The CDR3 DNA sequence: TGTGCCAGCAGCCCCAGCACGGGTAGTGCCGGGTCCTACAATGAGCAGTTCTTC. Translating gives CASSPSTGSAGSYNEQFF.

J is TRBJ2-3 and V is TRBV15, with TRBD2 identical over 11 bases. With 5 bases clipped from V and 8 bases from J, the junction kept 12 bases outside the gene matches. The CDR3 is made up of 16 amino acids. Germline CDR1 is LNHNV and CDR2 is YYDKDF (reference sequence). CDR3 sequence reads: CATSAQTSGEAGTQYF. The CDR3 nucleotides are TGTGCCACCAGCGCCCAGACTAGCGGGGAGGCGGGTACGCAGTATTTT.

Many counts were recorded for this clone. The rearrangement links TRBV4-1 to TRBJ2-1; the match to TRBD2 covers 9 bases. V shed 2 bases, J shed 8 bases, and the junction held 19 bases outside the gene matches. The CDR3 has 19 amino acids. The V gene's germline CDR1 is MGHRA and CDR2 YSYEKL. CDR3 protein: CASSQIQPRAGGPGYEQFF. The CDR3 region has the DNA TGCGCCAGCAGCCAAATACAACCCCGGGCGGGGGGGCCGGGTTATGAGCAGTTCTTC.

This clone was recorded only once. The chain combines TRBV6-5 with TRBJ1-1; D is possibly TRBD1 (6 bases). The ends were cut back, 3 bases at V and 2 bases at J, with 13 bases in the middle. CDR1 and CDR2 from the germline V gene are MNHEY and SVGAGI. The CDR3 covers 15 residues. The CDR3 protein is CASSYLGQTNTEAFF. Here the CDR3 DNA reads TGTGCCAGCAGTTATCTAGGACAGACCAACACTGAAGCTTTCTTT.

The chain employs TRBV21-1 and TRBJ1-5. TRBV21-1 is a pseudogene segment. The CDR3 contains 16 residues. The CDR3 DNA reads TGTGCCAGCAGCTCGAGGAAGGGGGGGCGTAATCAGCCCCAGCATTTT. Translating it yields CASSSRKGGRNQPQHF.

The V call is TRBV5-1, the J call TRBJ2-1, with 7 bases aligning to TRBD2. Germline assignment: CDR1 SGHRS and CDR2 YFSETQ. This CDR3 region has 13 residues. The V and J ends lost 3 bases and 9 bases, in that order; junction bases with no gene match: 6. The CDR3 bases are TGCGCCAGCAGCTACACTAGCGAGGGTGAGCAGTTCTTC. Translation: CASSYTSEGEQFF.

This clone turned up a few times. The V call is TRBV6-1, the J call TRBJ1-5; D call uncertain. This CDR3 has 14 residues. Trimming removed 0 bases from V and 7 bases from J, with 10 bases in between. CDR1 is MNHNS and CDR2 is SASEGT in the germline V gene. The chain's CDR3 is CASSEAFGRQPQHF. CDR3 nucleotide sequence: TGTGCCAGCAGTGAAGCATTCGGGAGACAGCCCCAGCATTTT.

The V call is TRBV6-5, the J call TRBJ2-3, with TRBD1 matching 8 bases. Unmatched junction bases numbered 4, after V lost 0 bases and J lost 2 bases. CDR3 length: 16 amino acids. The germline CDR1 and CDR2 sequences are MNHEY and SVGAGI. Here the CDR3 DNA reads TGTGCCAGCAGTTACTCTGTGACAGGGGCCACAGATACGCAGTATTTT. Translated: CASSYSVTGATDTQYF.

This clone was seen a single time. The chain recombines TRBV6-2 or TRBV6-3 with TRBJ1-5, with a tentative D call TRBD1 (6 bases). Looked up from germline, CDR1 is MNHEY and CDR2 is SVGEGT. The CDR3 runs 15 residues. V was shortened by 2 bases and J by 1 base, with 9 bases between the two germline ends. DNA of the CDR3: TGTGCCAGCAGTTACCACAGGGAAAGCAATCAGCCCCAGCATTTT. Protein sequence: CASSYHRESNQPQHF.

The chain carries TRBV18 and TRBJ1-5; possible D gene TRBD1, 5 bases. The CDR3 runs 14 residues. The germline V gene encodes CDR1 KGHSH and CDR2 LQKENI. With 5 bases removed from V and 3 bases from J, the gap between germline ends came to 11 bases. CDR3 in amino acids: CASSYDRDNQPQHF. CDR3 DNA sequence: TGTGCCAGCTCATACGACAGAGACAATCAGCCCCAGCATTTT.

The chain links TRBV19 to TRBJ1-3; TRBD1 might be the D (5 bases). Trimming removed 3 bases from V and 0 bases from J, with 15 bases in between. This CDR3 comprises 17 residues. Germline CDR1 and CDR2: LNHDA and SQIVND (reference sequence). Here the CDR3 DNA reads TGTGCCAGTAGTATTAAGTCCGACAGTAGCTCTGGAAACACCATATATTTT. As protein: CASSIKSDSSSGNTIYF.

This clone was found a few times. The rearrangement joins TRBV19 to TRBJ1-2; D is uncertain. CDR3 length: 13 amino acids. CDR1 LNHDA and CDR2 SQIVND come from the germline V gene (reference sequence). V lost 6 bases and J lost 4, with 12 bases in between. The CDR3, as DNA: TGTGCCAGTAGCACCCAGGTCACCTATGGCTACACCTTC. This sequence encodes CASSTQVTYGYTF.

V usage is TRBV25-1 and J usage is TRBJ1-1; D might be TRBD1 (6 bases). Looked up from germline, CDR1 is MGHDK and CDR2 is SYGVNS. This CDR3 has 13 residues. Between the trimmed V and J ends, which lost 9 bases and 3 bases, there was a span of 14 bases. CDR3 amino acids: CASNWGPDTEAFF. The CDR3, as DNA: TGTGCCAGTAATTGGGGGCCGGACACTGAAGCTTTCTTT.

This clone is deemed medium-sized (0.01 to 0.1%). The chain joins TRBV19 to TRBJ1-1; 7 bases map to TRBD1. The CDR3 contains 14 residues. Germline V gene data show CDR1 as LNHDA and CDR2 as SQIVND (reference sequence). J gave up 0 bases and V 4 bases, and 2 bases lay outside the gene matches. The CDR3 protein is CASSKGGMNTEAFF. In DNA, the CDR3 is TGTGCCAGTAGTAAAGGGGGCATGAACACTGAAGCTTTCTTT.

The chain joins TRBV21-1 to TRBJ2-1; TRBD2 is the table's D call, not checked against the DNA. TRBV21-1 is a pseudogene locus. The CDR3 has 16 residues. This chain's CDR3 is CASRSRQRENGNEQFF. In nucleotides, the CDR3 is TGTGCCAGCAGATCGCGTCAGCGGGAGAATGGCAATGAGCAGTTCTTC.

The chain joins TRBV30 to TRBJ1-2; D is unresolved. Deletions cut 0 bases from V and 4 bases from J, with 12 bases between. This CDR3 spans 14 amino acids. CDR1 and CDR2 (germline): GTSNPN, SVGIG (reference sequence). The CDR3 DNA is TGTGCCTGGAGTGTACGGAGGCAGGTCTATGGCTACACCTTC. Translated, it gives CAWSVRRQVYGYTF. The full variable domain, its missing parts supplied by reference TRBV30 and TRBJ1-2, is SQTIHQWPATLVQPVGSPLSLECTVEGTSNPNLYWYRQAAGRGLQLLFYSVGIGQISSEVPQNLSASRPQDRQFILSSKKLLLSDSGFYLCAWSVRRQVYGYTFGSGTRLTVV.

For this clone: This sample includes further DNA sequences coding for the same CDR3. This rearrangement joins TRBV6-2 or TRBV6-3 to TRBJ2-5; weak D call: TRBD2 (5 bases). Germline assignment: CDR1 MNHEY and CDR2 SVGEGT. The CDR3 is 12 amino acids. Deletions cut 6 bases from V and 4 bases from J, with 9 bases between. This CDR3 reads CASSRGGETQYF. The CDR3, as DNA: TGTGCCAGCAGCCGAGGAGGAGAGACCCAGTACTTC.

This chain links TRBV29-1 with TRBJ1-1; maybe TRBD1 (6 bases). V was cut by 2 bases and J by 9 bases, with 13 bases left in between. The CDR3 loop spans 12 amino acids. Per germline, CDR1 SQVTM and CDR2 ANQGSEA. CDR3 DNA: TGCAGCGTTGAACCGGGGGGGCCCCAAGCTTTCTTT. Residues: CSVEPGGPQAFF.

This clone was found a few times. The chain links TRBV6-5 to TRBJ1-3; 7 bases line up with TRBD1. With 7 bases clipped from V and 2 bases from J, the junction kept 5 bases outside the gene matches. This CDR3 is built from 14 residues. CDR1 and CDR2 from the germline V gene are MNHEY and SVGAGI. The CDR3 region is CASKQGVAGNTIYF. CDR3 nucleotide sequence: TGTGCCAGCAAGCAGGGGGTAGCTGGAAACACCATATATTTT.

The V and J genes are TRBV11-2 and TRBJ2-2; 12 nucleotides agree with TRBD2. J gave up 4 bases and V 3 bases, and 3 bases lay outside the gene matches. CDR1 SGHAT and CDR2 FQNNGV come from the germline V gene. CDR3 length equals 16 residues. The DNA of the CDR3 is TGTGCCAGCAGCTTGACTAGCGGGGGAGGCACCGGGGAGCTGTTTTTT. It is translated as CASSLTSGGGTGELFF. Looking up the rest from reference TRBV11-2 and TRBJ2-2 gives the full variable domain: EAGVAQSPRYKIIEKRQSVAFWCNPISGHATLYWYQQILGQGPKLLIQFQNNGVVDDSQLPKDRFSAERLKGVDSTLKIQPAKLEDSAVYLCASSLTSGGGTGELFFGEGSRLTVL.